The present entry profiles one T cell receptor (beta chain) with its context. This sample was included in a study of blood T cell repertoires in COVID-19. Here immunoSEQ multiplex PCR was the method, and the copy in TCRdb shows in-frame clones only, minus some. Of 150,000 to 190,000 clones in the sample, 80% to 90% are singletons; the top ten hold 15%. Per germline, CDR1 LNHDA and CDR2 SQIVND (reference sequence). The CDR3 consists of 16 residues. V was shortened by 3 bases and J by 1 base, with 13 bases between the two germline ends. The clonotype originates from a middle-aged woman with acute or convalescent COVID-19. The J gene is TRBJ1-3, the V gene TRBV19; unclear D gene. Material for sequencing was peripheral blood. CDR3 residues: CASSMRSGSSGNTIYF. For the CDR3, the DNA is TGTGCCAGTAGTATGAGATCGGGGAGTTCTGGAAACACCATATATTTT.